The 20 T cell receptor beta chains presented below share a single source sample, sequenced in a study of blood T cells in healthy people across ages. A second PCR, run for roughly 7 to 11 cycles, used a sample-barcoded 5' primer plus a J-beta primer mix. TCRdb recomputed calls from the 5' RACE reads with MiXCR, one row per CDR3 protein. The sample carries over 950,000 distinct CDR3 sequences, roughly two fifths recorded once. The source material was blood. The origin of the receptors is a man aged 18 to 29 in good health.

The rearrangement uses TRBV27 and TRBJ1-4; 7 nucleotides agree with TRBD1. The V and J ends lost 2 bases and 7 bases, in that order; junction bases with no gene match: 13. The CDR3 contains 17 residues. Germline lookup yields CDR1 MNHEY and CDR2 SMNVEV (reference sequence). DNA of the CDR3: TGTGCCAGCAGTTTACTCCGGACAGGCAATGGCGTTGAAAAACTGTTTTTT. This codes for CASSLLRTGNGVEKLFF.

The sample holds a few counts of this clonotype. This chain links TRBV7-2 with TRBJ2-7, with D unresolved. V was shortened by 1 base and J by 3 bases, with 7 bases between the two germline ends. This CDR3 spans 13 amino acids. Per germline, CDR1 SGHTA and CDR2 FQGNSA. This CDR3 reads CASSLGLDYEQYF. The CDR3, as DNA: TGTGCCAGCAGCTTAGGGCTAGACTACGAGCAGTACTTC.

This chain links TRBV7-6 with TRBJ2-5; 9 bases map to TRBD2. The J call may be wrong; the DNA end is better matched by TRBJ2-1. Germline V gives CDR1 SGHVS, CDR2 FNYEAQ. The CDR3 length is 17 residues. CDR3 region: CASSPIPTSGLQETQFF. CDR3 in DNA: TGTGCCAGCAGCCCAATCCCAACTAGCGGGTTACAAGAGACCCAGTTCTTC.

This clonotype was found a few times. The CDR3 spells CSASTSGAQETQYF. The CDR3 coding sequence is TGCAGTGCTAGTACCAGCGGGGCCCAAGAGACCCAGTACTTC. This chain connects TRBV20-1 to TRBJ2-5; 7 bases map to TRBD2. V gave up 3 bases and J gave up 1 base; unmatched junction bases: 5. CDR3 length: 14 amino acids. Germline V gene data show CDR1 as DFQATT and CDR2 as SNEGSKA (reference sequence).

There are a few counts of this clonotype. The CDR3 region has the DNA TGCAGCGCCTCTCCCTGGACAACGTACCAAGAGACCCAGTACTTC. This codes for CSASPWTTYQETQYF. The rearrangement links TRBV29-1 to TRBJ2-5; maybe TRBD1 (5 bases). The V gene lost 7 bases and the J gene lost 0 bases, with 18 bases spanning the gap. The CDR3 runs 15 residues. Germline V gives CDR1 SQVTM, CDR2 ANQGSEA.

This clonotype was seen only a few times. The rearrangement joins TRBV5-6 to TRBJ1-6; the D gene is possibly TRBD1 (5 bases). V was cut by 3 bases and J by 6 bases, with 16 bases left in between. This CDR3 is built from 16 residues. From germline, CDR1 is SGHDT and CDR2 YYEEEE. CDR3 in DNA: TGTGCCAGCAGCTGGGGCGGAGAGGGCCTTAATTCACCCCTCCACTTT. It is translated as CASSWGGEGLNSPLHF. Full variable domain (outside the CDR3, taken from reference TRBV5-6 and TRBJ1-6): DAGVTQSPTHLIKTRGQQVTLRCSPKSGHDTVSWYQQALGQGPQFIFQYYEEEERQRGNFPDRFSGHQFPNYSSELNVNALLLGDSALYLCASSWGGEGLNSPLHFGNGTRLTVT.

The chain employs TRBV28 and TRBJ1-4, with 8 nucleotides matching TRBD1. This CDR3 comprises 14 residues. The trim removed 6 bases at V and 5 bases at J, leaving 5 bases unmatched. CDR1 is MDHEN and CDR2 is SYDVKM in the germline V gene. CDR3 sequence (DNA): TGTGCCAGCAGGAATCCAGGGGGCAATGAAAAACTGTTTTTT. This gives the protein CASRNPGGNEKLFF. Variable domain in full (rest from reference TRBV28 and TRBJ1-4): DVKVTQSSRYLVKRTGEKVFLECVQDMDHENMFWYRQDPGLGLRLIYFSYDVKMKEKGDIPEGYSVSREKKERFSLILESASTNQTSMYLCASRNPGGNEKLFFGSGTQLSVL.

There are many counts of this clonotype. CDR3 in amino acids: CASSSPGQGDNEQFF. The CDR3 bases are TGTGCCAGCAGTTCTCCGGGACAGGGGGACAATGAGCAGTTCTTC. J is TRBJ2-1 and V is TRBV12-3 or TRBV12-4; TRBD1 matches at 11 bases. The CDR3 spans 15 residues. V dropped 4 bases and J dropped 5; count of bases not matched to a gene: 4.

Only a few counts were recorded for this clonotype. The rearrangement joins TRBV6-5 to TRBJ1-2; TRBD1 agrees at 11 bases. The CDR3 length is 13 residues. After removal of 5 bases from V and 13 bases from J, the junction contained 9 bases not matched to a gene. Germline loops: CDR1 MNHEY, CDR2 SVGAGI. CDR3 in DNA: TGTGCCAGCAGTGGGGACAGGGGGTTCTTTCCCACCTTC. Translated, it gives CASSGDRGFFPTF.

The V call is TRBV7-2, the J call TRBJ2-7; 8 bases map to TRBD1. The better agreement between TRBJ2-5 and the DNA end casts doubt on the J call. This CDR3 has 18 residues. Germline V CDR1 and CDR2: SGHTA, FQGNSA. The CDR3 loop is CASSGRTGLAPLRETQYF. The CDR3 region has the DNA TGTGCCAGCAGCGGGCGGACAGGGTTAGCCCCCCTTCGTGAGACCCAGTACTTC.

The chain has TRBV6-1 and TRBJ1-2; possible D gene TRBD1, 6 bases. Deletions cut 7 bases from V and 4 bases from J, with 25 bases between. Germline CDR1 MNHNS, CDR2 SASEGT. The CDR3 is 17 amino acids. Here the CDR3 reads CASIRGGYTGHVYGYTF. The CDR3 nucleotides are TGTGCCAGCATCCGAGGGGGTTATACAGGGCATGTCTATGGCTACACCTTC.

The chain couples TRBV6-6 to TRBJ2-7; the D gene is possibly TRBD1 (7 bases). The germline V gene encodes CDR1 MNHNY and CDR2 SVGAGI (reference sequence). The CDR3 has 16 amino acids. V gave up 4 bases and J gave up 3 bases, with 19 bases separating them. Here the CDR3 reads CASSFRQGSDYYEQYF. CDR3 coding DNA: TGTGCCAGCAGTTTCCGACAGGGTTCGGACTACTACGAGCAGTACTTC.

This clonotype was counted only a few times. This rearrangement joins TRBV5-6 to TRBJ1-2, with 10 bases lining up with TRBD1. Trimming removed 2 bases from V and 7 bases from J; junction bases left unmatched: 5. The germline V gene encodes CDR1 SGHDT and CDR2 YYEEEE. This CDR3 comprises 14 residues. CDR3 amino acids: CASSFRDRGFGYTF. The CDR3 DNA is TGTGCCAGCAGCTTCCGGGACAGGGGATTTGGCTACACCTTC. The entire variable domain, with the rest obtained from reference TRBV5-6 and TRBJ1-2, is as follows: DAGVTQSPTHLIKTRGQQVTLRCSPKSGHDTVSWYQQALGQGPQFIFQYYEEEERQRGNFPDRFSGHQFPNYSSELNVNALLLGDSALYLCASSFRDRGFGYTFGSGTRLTVV.

This clonotype showed up just a few times. This sequence joins TRBV6-5 and TRBJ1-4; perhaps TRBD1 as D (6 bases). The CDR3 contains 17 residues. The germline CDR1 and CDR2 sequences are MNHEY and SVGAGI. The V end was cut by 0 bases, the J end by 5 bases, with 16 bases between. The CDR3 DNA reads as TGTGCCAGCAGTTACTCGGGGGCAGAGGCATTAAATGAAAAACTGTTTTTT. Its translation: CASSYSGAEALNEKLFF.

This clonotype was seen only a few times. The DNA for the CDR3 is TGCAGTGCTAGGGGGGGTTGGGACCGCCAAGAGACCCAGTACTTC. This sequence encodes CSARGGWDRQETQYF. This chain uses TRBV20-1 with TRBJ2-5; TRBD2 is a possible D gene (6 bases). Trimming removed 3 bases from V and 1 base from J, with 15 bases in between. Per the germline V gene, CDR1 is DFQATT and CDR2 is SNEGSKA (reference sequence). The length of the CDR3 is 15 residues.

The rearrangement joins TRBV9 to TRBJ1-1; D might be TRBD1 (6 bases). V dropped 3 bases and J dropped 0 bases, with 12 bases sitting between them. The CDR3 sequence is 15 residues long. Germline values: CDR1 SGDLS, CDR2 YYNGEE. DNA of the CDR3: TGTGCCAGCAGCGAGTCAGGGGTCCTGAACACTGAAGCTTTCTTT. It is translated as CASSESGVLNTEAFF.

J is TRBJ1-2 and V is TRBV5-5; no definite D call. CDR1 is SGHKS, CDR2 YYEKEE, per germline (reference sequence). The CDR3 is 14 residues long. V gave up 6 bases and J gave up 3 bases, with 15 bases separating them. The CDR3 nucleotides read TGTGCCAGCACGTTGGGAGAAGGTGACTATGGCTACACCTTC. Its protein product is CASTLGEGDYGYTF.

The rearrangement uses TRBV28 and TRBJ1-2; 8 positions agree with TRBD1. This CDR3 has 13 amino acids. From germline, CDR1 is MDHEN and CDR2 SYDVKM. J gave up 6 bases and V 7 bases, and 7 bases lay outside the gene matches. CDR3 sequence: CASKKDRVDGYTF. The DNA of the CDR3 is TGTGCCAGCAAAAAGGACAGGGTAGATGGCTACACCTTC.

The chain joins TRBV21-1 to TRBJ2-3. TRBV21-1 is flagged as a pseudogene. The CDR3 is 18 amino acids. Written as DNA, the CDR3 is TGTGCCAGCAGCAAAGTCTTTGGAAGCTTCCGACGAGGAGATACGCAGTATTTT. It codes for CASSKVFGSFRRGDTQYF.

The CDR3 loop is CASSFSRNEKLFF. In nucleotides, the CDR3 is TGTGCCAGCAGCTTCAGCCGGAATGAAAAACTGTTTTTT. The chain uses TRBV27 and TRBJ1-4, with unresolved D. V shed 6 bases and J shed 5 bases, with 10 bases lying between them. The CDR3 has 13 residues. Germline CDR1 and CDR2: MNHEY and SMNVEV (reference sequence).